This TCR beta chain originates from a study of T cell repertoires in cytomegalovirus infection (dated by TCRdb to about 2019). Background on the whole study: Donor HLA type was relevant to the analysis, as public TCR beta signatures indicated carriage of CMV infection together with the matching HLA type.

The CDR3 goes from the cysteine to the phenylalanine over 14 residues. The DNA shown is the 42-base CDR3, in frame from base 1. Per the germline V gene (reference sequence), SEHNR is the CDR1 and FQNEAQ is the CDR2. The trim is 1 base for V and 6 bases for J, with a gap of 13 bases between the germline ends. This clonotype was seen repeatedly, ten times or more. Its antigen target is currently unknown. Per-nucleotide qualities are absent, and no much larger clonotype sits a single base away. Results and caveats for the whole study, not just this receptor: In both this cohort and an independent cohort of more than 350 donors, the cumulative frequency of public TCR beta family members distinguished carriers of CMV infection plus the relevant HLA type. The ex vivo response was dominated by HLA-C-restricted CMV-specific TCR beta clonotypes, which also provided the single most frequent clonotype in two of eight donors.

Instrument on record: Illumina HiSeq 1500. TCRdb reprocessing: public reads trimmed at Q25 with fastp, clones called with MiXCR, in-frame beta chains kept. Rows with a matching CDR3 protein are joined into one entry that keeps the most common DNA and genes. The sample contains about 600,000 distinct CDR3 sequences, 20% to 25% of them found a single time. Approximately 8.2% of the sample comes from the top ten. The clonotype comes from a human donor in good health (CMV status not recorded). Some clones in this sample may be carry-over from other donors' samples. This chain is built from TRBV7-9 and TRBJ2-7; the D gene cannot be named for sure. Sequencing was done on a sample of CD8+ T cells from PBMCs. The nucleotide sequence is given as TGTGCCAGCAGCTTAGTAGGCTCGCTTGGCGAGCAGTACTTC. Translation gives CASSLVGSLGEQYF.